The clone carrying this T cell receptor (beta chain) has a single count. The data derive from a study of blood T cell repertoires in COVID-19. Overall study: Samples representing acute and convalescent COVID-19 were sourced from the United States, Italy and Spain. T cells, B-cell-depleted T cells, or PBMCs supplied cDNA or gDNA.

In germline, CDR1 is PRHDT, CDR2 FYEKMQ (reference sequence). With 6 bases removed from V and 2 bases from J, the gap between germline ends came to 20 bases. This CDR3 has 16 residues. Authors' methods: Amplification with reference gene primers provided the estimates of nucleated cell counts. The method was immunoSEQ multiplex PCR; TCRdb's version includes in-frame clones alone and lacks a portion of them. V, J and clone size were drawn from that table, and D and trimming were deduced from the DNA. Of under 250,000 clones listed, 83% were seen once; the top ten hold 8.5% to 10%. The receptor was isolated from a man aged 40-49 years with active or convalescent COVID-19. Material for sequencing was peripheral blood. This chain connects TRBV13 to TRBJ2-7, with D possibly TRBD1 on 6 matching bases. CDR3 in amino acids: CASSSSQGHKTYEQYF. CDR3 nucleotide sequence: TGTGCCAGCAGTTCCTCACAGGGCCATAAAACCTACGAGCAGTACTTC.